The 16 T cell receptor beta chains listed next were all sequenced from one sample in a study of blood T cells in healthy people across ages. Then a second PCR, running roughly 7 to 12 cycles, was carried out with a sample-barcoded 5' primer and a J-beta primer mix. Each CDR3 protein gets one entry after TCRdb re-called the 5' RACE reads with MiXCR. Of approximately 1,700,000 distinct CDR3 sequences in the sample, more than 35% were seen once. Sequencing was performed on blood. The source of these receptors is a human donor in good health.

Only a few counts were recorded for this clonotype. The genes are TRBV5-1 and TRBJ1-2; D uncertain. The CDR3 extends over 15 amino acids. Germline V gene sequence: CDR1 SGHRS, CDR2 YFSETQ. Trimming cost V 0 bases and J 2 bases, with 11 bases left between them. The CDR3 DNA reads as TGCGCCAGCAGCTTGGATCCGGGTGCGAACTATGGCTACACCTTC. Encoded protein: CASSLDPGANYGYTF.

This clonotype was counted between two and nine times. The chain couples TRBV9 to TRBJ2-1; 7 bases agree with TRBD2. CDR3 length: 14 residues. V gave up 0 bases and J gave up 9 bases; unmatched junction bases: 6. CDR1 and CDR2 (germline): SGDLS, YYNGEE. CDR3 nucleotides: TGTGCCAGCAGCGTAGATCCTAGCGGAGGTGAGCAGTTCTTC. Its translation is CASSVDPSGGEQFF.

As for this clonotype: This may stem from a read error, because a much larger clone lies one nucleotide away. This chain's CDR3 is CASSWTSGDNEQFF. As DNA, the CDR3 is TGTGCCAGCAGCTGGACTAGCGGGGACAATGAGCAGTTCTTC. V usage is TRBV12-3 or TRBV12-4 and J usage is TRBJ2-1; 12 positions agree with TRBD2. V shed 6 bases and J 5 bases; nucleotides not matched to a gene: 2. The CDR3 totals 14 residues.

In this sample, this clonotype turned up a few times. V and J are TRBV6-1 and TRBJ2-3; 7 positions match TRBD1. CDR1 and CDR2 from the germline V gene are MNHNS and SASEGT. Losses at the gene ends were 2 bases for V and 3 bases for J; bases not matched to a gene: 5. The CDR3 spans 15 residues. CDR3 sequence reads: CASSESRRGTDTQYF. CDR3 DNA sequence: TGTGCCAGCAGTGAATCTCGCAGGGGGACAGATACGCAGTATTTT.

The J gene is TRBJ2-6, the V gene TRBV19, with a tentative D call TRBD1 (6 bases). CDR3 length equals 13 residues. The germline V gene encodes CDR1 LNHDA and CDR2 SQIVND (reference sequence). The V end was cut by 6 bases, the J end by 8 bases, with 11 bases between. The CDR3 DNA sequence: TGTGCCAGTAGGCCTACAGGGCCCAACGTCCTGACTTTC. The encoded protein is CASRPTGPNVLTF.

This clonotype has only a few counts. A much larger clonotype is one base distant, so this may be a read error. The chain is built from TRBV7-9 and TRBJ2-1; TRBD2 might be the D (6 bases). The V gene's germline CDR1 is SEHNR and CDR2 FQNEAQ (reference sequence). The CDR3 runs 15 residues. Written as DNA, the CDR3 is TGTGCCAGCAGCCCTCCCGGGAGCTCCTGCAATGAGCAGTTCTTC. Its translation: CASSPPGSSCNEQFF.

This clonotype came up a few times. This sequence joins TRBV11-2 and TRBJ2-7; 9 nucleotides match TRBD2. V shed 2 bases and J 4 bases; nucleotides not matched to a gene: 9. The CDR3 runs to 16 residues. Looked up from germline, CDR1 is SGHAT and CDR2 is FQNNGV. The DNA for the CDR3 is TGTGCCAGCAGCTTAAGGTCTAGCGGGGAACCGTACGAGCAGTACTTC. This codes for CASSLRSSGEPYEQYF.

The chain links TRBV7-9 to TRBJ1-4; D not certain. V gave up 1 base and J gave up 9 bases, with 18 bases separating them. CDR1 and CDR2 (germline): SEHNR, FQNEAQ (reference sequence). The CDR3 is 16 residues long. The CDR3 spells CASSLGGTGSAKKLFF. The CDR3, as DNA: TGTGCCAGCAGCTTAGGGGGAACGGGCTCCGCGAAAAAACTGTTTTTT.

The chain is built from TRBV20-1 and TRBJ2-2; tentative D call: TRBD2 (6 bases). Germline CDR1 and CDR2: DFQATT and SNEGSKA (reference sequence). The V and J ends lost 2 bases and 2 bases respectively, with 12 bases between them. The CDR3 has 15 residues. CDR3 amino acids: CSARSGLINTGELFF. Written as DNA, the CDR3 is TGCAGTGCTAGAAGCGGACTAATCAACACCGGGGAGCTGTTTTTT.

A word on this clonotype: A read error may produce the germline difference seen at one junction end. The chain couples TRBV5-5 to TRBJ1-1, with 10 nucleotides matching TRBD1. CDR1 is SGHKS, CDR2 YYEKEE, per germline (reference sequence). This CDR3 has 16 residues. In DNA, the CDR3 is TGTGCCAGCAACTTGGACGGGACAGGGGTTGCGGCTGAAGCTTTCTTT. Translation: CASNLDGTGVAAEAFF.

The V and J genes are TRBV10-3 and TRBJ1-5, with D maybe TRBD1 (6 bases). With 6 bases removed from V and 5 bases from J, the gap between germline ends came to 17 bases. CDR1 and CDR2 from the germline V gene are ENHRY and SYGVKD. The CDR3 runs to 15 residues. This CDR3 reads CAISEGGRSYQPQHF. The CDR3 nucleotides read TGTGCCATCAGCGAGGGGGGCCGAAGCTATCAGCCCCAGCATTTT.

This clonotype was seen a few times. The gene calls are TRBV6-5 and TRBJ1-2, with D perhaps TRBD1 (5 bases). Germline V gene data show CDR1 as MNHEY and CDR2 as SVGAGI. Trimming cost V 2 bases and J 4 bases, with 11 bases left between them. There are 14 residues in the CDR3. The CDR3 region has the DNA TGTGCCAGCAGTTACAATAGGGACTTCTATGGCTACACCTTC. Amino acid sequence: CASSYNRDFYGYTF.

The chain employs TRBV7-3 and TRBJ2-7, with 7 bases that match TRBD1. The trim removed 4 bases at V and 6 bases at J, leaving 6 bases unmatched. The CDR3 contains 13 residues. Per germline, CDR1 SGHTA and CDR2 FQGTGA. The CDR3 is CASSSATGLEQYF. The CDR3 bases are TGTGCCAGCAGCTCCGCGACAGGGCTCGAGCAGTACTTC.

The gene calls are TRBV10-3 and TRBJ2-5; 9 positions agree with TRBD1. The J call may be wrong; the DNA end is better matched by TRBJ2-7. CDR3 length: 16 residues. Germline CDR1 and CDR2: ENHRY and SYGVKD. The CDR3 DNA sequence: TGTGCCATCAGTGAGCCGGGACAGGGAAAGGACTACGAGCAGTACTTC. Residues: CAISEPGQGKDYEQYF.

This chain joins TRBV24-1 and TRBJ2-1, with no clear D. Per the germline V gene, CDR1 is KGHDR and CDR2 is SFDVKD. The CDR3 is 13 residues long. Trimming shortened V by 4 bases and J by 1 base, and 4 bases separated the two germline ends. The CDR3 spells CATSEGSYNEQFF. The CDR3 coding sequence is TGTGCCACCAGTGAGGGGTCCTACAATGAGCAGTTCTTC.

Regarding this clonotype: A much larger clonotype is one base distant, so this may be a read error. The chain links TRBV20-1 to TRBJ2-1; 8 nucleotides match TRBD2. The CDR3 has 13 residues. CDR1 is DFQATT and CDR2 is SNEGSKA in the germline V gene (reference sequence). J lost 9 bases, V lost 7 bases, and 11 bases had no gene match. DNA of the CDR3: TGCAGTGGTTCCAGCGGGGGAAGAGGTGAGCAGTTCTTC. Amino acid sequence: CSGSSGGRGEQFF.